Sequencing of this TCR beta chain was carried out in a study of identical twins. This CDR3 region has 13 residues. V gave up 0 bases and J gave up 9 bases, with 9 bases separating them. Germline CDR1 reads MGHRA; CDR2 reads YSYEKL. Study conclusions and caveats: Insertion counts were lower in abundant cord blood beta clonotypes, a trend that memory repertoires did not show.

There were only healthy Caucasians among the donors. A universal primer site arose from template switching, and cDNA bore unique molecular identifiers. TCRdb independently ran MiXCR on the 5' RACE reads; one entry per CDR3 protein. The sample contains 150,000 or so distinct CDR3 sequences, 3% to 4.5% of which appear only once. This clonotype was seen ten or more times. Its matching antigen is unknown. The genes are TRBV4-1 and TRBJ2-1; D is undetermined. This clonotype was sampled from a man between 18 and 29 years old in good health. Source material: memory T cells sorted from blood. The CDR3 here is CASSQDEDLEQFF. CDR3 sequence (DNA): TGCGCCAGCAGCCAAGACGAAGACCTTGAGCAGTTCTTC.